Below, 14 T cell receptor beta chains from the same sample are listed, as sequenced in a study of blood T cell repertoires in COVID-19. Generated by immunoSEQ multiplex PCR, the TCRdb table keeps only in-frame clones and is missing some. Among a few hundred thousand clones listed, 84% were seen once. Sequencing was done on a sample of PBMCs or T cells enriched from blood (not recorded which). The receptors stem from a man aged 45-65 years who had recovered from COVID-19.

The sample holds a few counts of this clone. V usage is TRBV7-8 and J usage is TRBJ1-5; perhaps TRBD1 as D (6 bases). CDR1 is SGHVS and CDR2 is FQNEAQ in the germline V gene. The CDR3 consists of 15 residues. The V and J ends lost 1 base and 2 bases respectively, with 9 bases between them. The CDR3 sequence is CASSLEPGGNQPQHF. The CDR3, as DNA: TGTGCCAGCAGCTTAGAGCCAGGGGGCAATCAGCCCCAGCATTTT. Full variable domain (rest looked up from reference TRBV7-8 and TRBJ1-5): GAGVSQSPRYKVAKRGQDVALRCDPISGHVSLFWYQQALGQGPEFLTYFQNEAQLDKSGLPSDRFFAERPEGSVSTLKIQRTQQEDSAVYLCASSLEPGGNQPQHFGDGTRLSIL.

CDR3 DNA sequence: TGCAGCGTTCTCTTAGACTGGGGCGCTGAAGCTTTCTTT. Protein sequence: CSVLLDWGAEAFF. J is TRBJ1-1 and V is TRBV29-1, with a tentative D call TRBD1 (5 bases). V gave up 5 bases and J gave up 6 bases, with 16 bases separating them. The germline V gene has CDR1 SQVTM and CDR2 ANQGSEA. The CDR3 has 13 amino acids.

The chain combines TRBV7-2 with TRBJ2-2, with 7 bases fitting TRBD1. Trimming removed 2 bases from V and 6 bases from J; junction bases left unmatched: 9. The CDR3 runs 16 residues. CDR1 is SGHTA and CDR2 is FQGNSA in the germline V gene. Here the CDR3 reads CASSLKGAIPPGELFF. The CDR3 DNA follows: TGTGCCAGCAGCTTAAAGGGGGCGATTCCCCCCGGGGAGCTGTTTTTT.

The chain is built from TRBV6-2 or TRBV6-3 and TRBJ1-1; D ambiguous. Between the trimmed V and J ends, which lost 2 bases and 0 bases, there was a span of 10 bases. The CDR3 runs to 15 residues. Germline V CDR1 and CDR2: MNHEY, SVGEGT. The CDR3 is CASSYIEELNTEAFF. The CDR3 DNA reads TGTGCCAGCAGTTACATTGAGGAATTGAACACTGAAGCTTTCTTT.

The chain has TRBV7-9 and TRBJ1-2, with 8 bases identical to TRBD1. This CDR3 has 19 residues. The junction had 20 bases not matched to a gene; V was cut back by 5 bases and J by 3 bases. In germline, CDR1 is SEHNR, CDR2 FQNEAQ (reference sequence). The CDR3 nucleotides are TGTGCCAGCAGCACCACAAACTGGGGCTTGACAGGGGTGGACTATGGCTACACCTTC. It encodes CASSTTNWGLTGVDYGYTF.

The chain has TRBV6-7 and TRBJ2-7; 13 nucleotides agree with TRBD2. TRBV6-7 is an ORF; its function is uncertain. J lost 5 bases, V lost 2 bases, and 6 bases had no gene match. The CDR3 sequence is 16 residues long. The CDR3 DNA sequence: TGTGCCAGCAGTTACGGAGGACTAGCGGGAGAGGACGAGCAGTACTTC. Translating it yields CASSYGGLAGEDEQYF.

V is TRBV5-8 and J is TRBJ1-6, with 10 nucleotides matching TRBD1. CDR3 length equals 14 residues. V trimming: 7 bases; J trimming: 10 bases; junction bases outside the gene matches: 8. Germline loops: CDR1 SGHTS, CDR2 YDEGEE. The DNA of the CDR3 is TGTGCCAGCTCCCCCGGGACAGGGGCATCACCCCTCCACTTT. Protein sequence: CASSPGTGASPLHF.

This chain uses TRBV5-8 with TRBJ2-7; the match to TRBD1 covers 8 bases. The ends lost 0 bases at V and 6 bases at J; junction bases unmatched: 8. Germline CDR1 reads SGHTS; CDR2 reads YDEGEE. There are 15 residues in the CDR3. The CDR3 DNA reads as TGTGCCAGCAGCTTGGTCCAGGGGGCGGGGTTCGAGCAGTACTTC. Translated, it gives CASSLVQGAGFEQYF.

This clone came up once. The J gene is TRBJ1-5, the V gene TRBV6-5, with D perhaps matching TRBD1 (5 bases). The germline CDR1 and CDR2 sequences are MNHEY and SVGAGI. The CDR3 has 14 amino acids. Between the trimmed V and J ends, which lost 2 bases and 4 bases, there was a span of 9 bases. CDR3 nucleotide sequence: TGTGCCAGCAGTTACCGGGGGGGAAATCAGCCCCAGCATTTT. It specifies CASSYRGGNQPQHF.

The chain recombines TRBV3-1 (or the pseudogene TRBV3-2) with TRBJ2-7; the D gene is possibly TRBD1 (5 bases). The CDR3 length is 18 residues. The V end lost 4 bases, the J end lost 0 bases, and 22 bases lay between the germline ends. Germline V CDR1 and CDR2: LGHDT, YNNKEL (reference sequence). The CDR3 spells CASSRGDSFSFSSYEQYF. In DNA, the CDR3 is TGTGCCAGCAGCCGAGGCGACAGCTTTTCTTTTAGCTCCTACGAGCAGTACTTC.

The genes are TRBV11-2 and TRBJ1-2, with a weak D call TRBD1 (5 bases). The CDR3 loop spans 14 amino acids. Germline V gene lookup returns CDR1 SGHAT and CDR2 FQNNGV. Trimming removed 1 base at V and 4 bases at J, with 10 bases between. The CDR3 loop is CASSLVEGVYGYTF. DNA for the CDR3: TGTGCCAGCAGCTTAGTAGAAGGGGTCTATGGCTACACCTTC.

This clone has just one count. Here the CDR3 DNA reads TGCGCCAGCAGCTCGACCGGGACTCAAACCGGGGAGCTGTTTTTT. Protein product: CASSSTGTQTGELFF. The rearrangement uses TRBV5-1 and TRBJ2-2, with a weak D call TRBD2 (6 bases). The CDR3 runs to 15 residues. Germline V gene lookup returns CDR1 SGHRS and CDR2 YFSETQ. V lost 3 bases, J lost 5 bases, and 14 bases lay in between.

The chain employs TRBV28 and TRBJ2-7, with D perhaps TRBD1 (6 bases). CDR1 is MDHEN, CDR2 SYDVKM, per germline. V dropped 5 bases and J dropped 5 bases, with 13 bases sitting between them. This CDR3 contains 13 residues. CDR3 sequence: CASSVTGHHEQYF. In DNA, the CDR3 is TGTGCCAGCAGTGTTACAGGGCATCACGAGCAGTACTTC.

This sequence joins TRBV6-1 and TRBJ1-2, with TRBD1 matching 7 bases. The CDR3 runs to 13 residues. V gave up 3 bases and J gave up 4 bases; unmatched junction bases: 2. The germline CDR1 and CDR2 sequences are MNHNS and SASEGT. CDR3 sequence (DNA): TGTGCCAGCAGTGAGAGACAGGGCTATGGCTACACCTTC. It specifies CASSERQGYGYTF.